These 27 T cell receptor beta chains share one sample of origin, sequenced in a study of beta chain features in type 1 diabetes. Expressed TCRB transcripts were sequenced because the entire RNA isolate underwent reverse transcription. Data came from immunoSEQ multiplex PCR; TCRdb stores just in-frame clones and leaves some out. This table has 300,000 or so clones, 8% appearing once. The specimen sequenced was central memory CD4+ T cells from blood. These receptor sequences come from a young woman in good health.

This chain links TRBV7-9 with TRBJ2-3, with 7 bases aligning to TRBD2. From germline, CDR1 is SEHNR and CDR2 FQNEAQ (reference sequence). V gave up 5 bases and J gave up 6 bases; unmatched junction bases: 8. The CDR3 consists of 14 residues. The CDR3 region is CASSAPREADTQYF. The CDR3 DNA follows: TGTGCCAGCAGCGCCCCTCGGGAGGCTGATACGCAGTATTTT.

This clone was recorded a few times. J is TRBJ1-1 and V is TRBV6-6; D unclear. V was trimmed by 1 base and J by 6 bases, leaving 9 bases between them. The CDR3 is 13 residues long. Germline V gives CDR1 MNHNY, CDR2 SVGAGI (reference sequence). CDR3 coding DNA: TGTGCCAGCAGTTACTTTCTTGGGTCTGAAGCTTTCTTT. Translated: CASSYFLGSEAFF.

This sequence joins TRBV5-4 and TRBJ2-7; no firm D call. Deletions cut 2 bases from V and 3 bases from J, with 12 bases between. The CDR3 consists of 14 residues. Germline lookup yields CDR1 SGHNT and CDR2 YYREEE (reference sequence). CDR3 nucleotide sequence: TGTGCCAGCAGCTTCATCCATTCCTTCTACGAGCAGTACTTC. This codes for CASSFIHSFYEQYF.

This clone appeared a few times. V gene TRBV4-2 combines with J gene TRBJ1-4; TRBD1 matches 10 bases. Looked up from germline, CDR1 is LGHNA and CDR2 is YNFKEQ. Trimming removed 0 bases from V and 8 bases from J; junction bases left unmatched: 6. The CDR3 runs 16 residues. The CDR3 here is CASSQDPGTGDEKLFF. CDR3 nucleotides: TGTGCCAGCAGCCAAGATCCCGGGACAGGGGACGAAAAACTGTTTTTT.

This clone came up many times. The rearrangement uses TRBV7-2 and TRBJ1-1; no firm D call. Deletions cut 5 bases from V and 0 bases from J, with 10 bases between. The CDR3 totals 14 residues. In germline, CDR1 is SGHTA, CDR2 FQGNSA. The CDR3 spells CASSLLGLNTEAFF. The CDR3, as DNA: TGTGCCAGCAGCCTATTAGGACTGAACACTGAAGCTTTCTTT.

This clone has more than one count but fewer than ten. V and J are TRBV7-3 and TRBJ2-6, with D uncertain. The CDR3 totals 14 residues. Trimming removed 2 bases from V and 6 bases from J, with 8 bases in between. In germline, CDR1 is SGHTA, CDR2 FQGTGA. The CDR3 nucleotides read TGTGCCAGCAGCTTAGTGGTTGAGGCCAACGTCCTGACTTTC. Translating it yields CASSLVVEANVLTF.

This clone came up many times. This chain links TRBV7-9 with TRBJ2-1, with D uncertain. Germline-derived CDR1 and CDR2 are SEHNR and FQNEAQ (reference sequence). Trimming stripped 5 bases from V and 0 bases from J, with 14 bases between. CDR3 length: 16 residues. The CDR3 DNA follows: TGTGCCAGCAGCCCCCGTGCCACGAGCTCCTACAATGAGCAGTTCTTC. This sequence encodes CASSPRATSSYNEQFF.

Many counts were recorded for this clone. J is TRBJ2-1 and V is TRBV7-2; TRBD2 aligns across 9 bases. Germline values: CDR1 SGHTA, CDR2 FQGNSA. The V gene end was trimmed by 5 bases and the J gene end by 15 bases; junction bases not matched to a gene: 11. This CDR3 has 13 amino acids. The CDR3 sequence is CASSAEGGRAVFF. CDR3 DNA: TGTGCCAGCAGCGCAGAGGGCGGGAGGGCCGTGTTCTTC.

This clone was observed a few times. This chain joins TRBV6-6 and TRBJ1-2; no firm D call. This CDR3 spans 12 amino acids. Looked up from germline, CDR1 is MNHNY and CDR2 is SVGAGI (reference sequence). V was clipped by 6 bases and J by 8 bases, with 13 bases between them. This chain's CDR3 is CASSENERGYTF. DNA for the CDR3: TGTGCCAGCAGCGAAAACGAGAGAGGCTACACCTTC.

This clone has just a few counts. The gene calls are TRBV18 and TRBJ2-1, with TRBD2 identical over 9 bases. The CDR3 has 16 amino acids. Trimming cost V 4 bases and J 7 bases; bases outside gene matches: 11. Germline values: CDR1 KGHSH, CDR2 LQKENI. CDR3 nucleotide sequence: TGTGCCAGCTCACTAAGTAGCGGGAGTGGGAAAAATGAGCAGTTCTTC. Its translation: CASSLSSGSGKNEQFF.

This CDR3 reads CASSLGGVRPQYF. In DNA form, the CDR3 reads TGTGCCAGCAGCTTAGGAGGAGTCAGGCCGCAGTACTTC. The V gene is TRBV7-8, the J gene TRBJ2-7; D not resolved. The CDR3 has 13 residues. The V end lost 1 base, the J end lost 9 bases, and 13 bases lay between the germline ends. CDR1 and CDR2 (germline): SGHVS, FQNEAQ. Drawing the rest from reference TRBV7-8 and TRBJ2-7, the complete variable domain is GAGVSQSPRYKVAKRGQDVALRCDPISGHVSLFWYQQALGQGPEFLTYFQNEAQLDKSGLPSDRFFAERPEGSVSTLKIQRTQQEDSAVYLCASSLGGVRPQYFGPGTRLTVT.

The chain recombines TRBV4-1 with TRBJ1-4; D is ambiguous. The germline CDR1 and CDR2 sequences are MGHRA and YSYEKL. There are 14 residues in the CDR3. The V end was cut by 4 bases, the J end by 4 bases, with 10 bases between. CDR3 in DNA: TGCGCCAGCAGCCCCCCCGGGATTAATGAAAAACTGTTTTTT. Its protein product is CASSPPGINEKLFF.

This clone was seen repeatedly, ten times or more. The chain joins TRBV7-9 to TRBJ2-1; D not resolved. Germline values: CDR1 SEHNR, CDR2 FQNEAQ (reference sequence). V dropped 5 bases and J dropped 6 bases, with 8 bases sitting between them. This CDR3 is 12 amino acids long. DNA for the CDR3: TGTGCCAGCAGCACATACGGCAATGAGCAGTTCTTC. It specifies CASSTYGNEQFF.

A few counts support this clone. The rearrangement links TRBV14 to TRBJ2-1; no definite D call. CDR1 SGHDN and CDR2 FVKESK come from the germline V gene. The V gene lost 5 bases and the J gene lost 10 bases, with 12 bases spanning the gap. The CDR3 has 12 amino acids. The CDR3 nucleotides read TGTGCCAGCAGCTTGAGATGGGGAGAGCAGTTCTTC. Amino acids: CASSLRWGEQFF. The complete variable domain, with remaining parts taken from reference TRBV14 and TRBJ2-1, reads EAGVTQFPSHSVIEKGQTVTLRCDPISGHDNLYWYRRVMGKEIKFLLHFVKESKQDESGMPNNRFLAERTGGTYSTLKVQPAELEDSGVYFCASSLRWGEQFFGPGTRLTVL.

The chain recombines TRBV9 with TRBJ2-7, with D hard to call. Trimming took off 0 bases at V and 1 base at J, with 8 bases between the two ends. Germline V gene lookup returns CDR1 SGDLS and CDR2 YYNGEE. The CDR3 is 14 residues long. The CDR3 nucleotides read TGTGCCAGCAGCGTAGACCCCGGTTCCTACGAGCAGTACTTC. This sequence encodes CASSVDPGSYEQYF.

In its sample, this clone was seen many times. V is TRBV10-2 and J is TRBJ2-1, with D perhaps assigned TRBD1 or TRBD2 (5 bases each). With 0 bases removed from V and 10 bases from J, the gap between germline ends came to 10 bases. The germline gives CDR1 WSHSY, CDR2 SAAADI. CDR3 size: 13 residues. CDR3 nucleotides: TGCGCCAGCAGTGAGTCGACTAAGGGGGAGCAGTTCTTC. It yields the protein CASSESTKGEQFF.

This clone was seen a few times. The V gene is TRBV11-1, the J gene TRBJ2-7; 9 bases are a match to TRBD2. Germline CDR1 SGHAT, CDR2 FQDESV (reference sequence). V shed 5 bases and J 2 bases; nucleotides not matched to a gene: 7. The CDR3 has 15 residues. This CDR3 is CASSVEREVTYEQYF. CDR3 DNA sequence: TGTGCCAGCAGCGTCGAGCGGGAGGTCACCTACGAGCAGTACTTC.

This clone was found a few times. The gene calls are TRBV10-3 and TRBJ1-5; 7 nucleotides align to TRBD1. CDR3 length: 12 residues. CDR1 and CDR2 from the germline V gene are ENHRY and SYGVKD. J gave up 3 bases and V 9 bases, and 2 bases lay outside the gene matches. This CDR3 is CAIGQVNQPQHF. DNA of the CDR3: TGTGCCATTGGACAGGTCAATCAGCCCCAGCATTTT.

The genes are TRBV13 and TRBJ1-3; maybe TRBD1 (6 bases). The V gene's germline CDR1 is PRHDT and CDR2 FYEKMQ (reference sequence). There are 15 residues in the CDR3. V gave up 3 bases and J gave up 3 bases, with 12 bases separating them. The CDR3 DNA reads TGTGCCAGCAGCTTCGGGGGGGCAGGTGGAAACACCATATATTTT. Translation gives CASSFGGAGGNTIYF.

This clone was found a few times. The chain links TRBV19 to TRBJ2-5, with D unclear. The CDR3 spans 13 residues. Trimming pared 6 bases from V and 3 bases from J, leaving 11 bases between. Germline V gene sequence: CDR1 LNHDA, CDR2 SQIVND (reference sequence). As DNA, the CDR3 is TGTGCCAGTAGGTCCAATTGGGAAGAGACCCAGTACTTC. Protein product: CASRSNWEETQYF.

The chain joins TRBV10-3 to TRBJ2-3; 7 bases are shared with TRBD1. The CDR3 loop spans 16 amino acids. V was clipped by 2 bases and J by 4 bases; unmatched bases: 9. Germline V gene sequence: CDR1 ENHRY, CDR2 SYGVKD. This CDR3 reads CAISENLGTASDTQYF. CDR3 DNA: TGTGCCATCAGTGAGAACCTGGGGACAGCATCAGATACGCAGTATTTT.

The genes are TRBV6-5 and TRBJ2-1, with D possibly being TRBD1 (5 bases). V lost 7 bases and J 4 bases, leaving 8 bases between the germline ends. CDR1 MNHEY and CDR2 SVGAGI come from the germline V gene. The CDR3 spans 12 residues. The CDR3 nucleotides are TGTGCCAGCAAAGGGGCTTACAATGAGCAGTTCTTC. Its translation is CASKGAYNEQFF.

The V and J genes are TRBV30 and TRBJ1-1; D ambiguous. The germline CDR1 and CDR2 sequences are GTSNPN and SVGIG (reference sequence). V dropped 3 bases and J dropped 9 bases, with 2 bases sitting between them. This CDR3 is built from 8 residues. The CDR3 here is CAWSQAFF. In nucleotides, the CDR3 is TGTGCCTGGAGCCAAGCTTTCTTT.

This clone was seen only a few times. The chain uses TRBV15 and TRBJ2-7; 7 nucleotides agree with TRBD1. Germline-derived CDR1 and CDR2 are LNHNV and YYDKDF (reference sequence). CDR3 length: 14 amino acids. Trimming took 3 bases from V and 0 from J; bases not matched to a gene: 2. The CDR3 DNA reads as TGTGCCACCAGCAGCGACAGGGTCTCCTACGAGCAGTACTTC. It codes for CATSSDRVSYEQYF.

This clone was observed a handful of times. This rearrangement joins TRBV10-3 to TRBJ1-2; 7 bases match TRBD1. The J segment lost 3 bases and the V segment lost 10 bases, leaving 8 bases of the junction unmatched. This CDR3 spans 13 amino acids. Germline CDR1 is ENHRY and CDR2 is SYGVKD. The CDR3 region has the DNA TGTGCCAGCAGATCGACAGGGTACTATGGCTACACCTTC. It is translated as CASRSTGYYGYTF.

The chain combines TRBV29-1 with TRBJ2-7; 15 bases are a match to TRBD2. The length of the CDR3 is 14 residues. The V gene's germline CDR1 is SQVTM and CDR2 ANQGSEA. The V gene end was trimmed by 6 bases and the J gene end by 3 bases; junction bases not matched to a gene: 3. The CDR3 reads CSVGLAGGNYEQYF. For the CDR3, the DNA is TGCAGCGTGGGACTAGCGGGGGGAAACTACGAGCAGTACTTC.

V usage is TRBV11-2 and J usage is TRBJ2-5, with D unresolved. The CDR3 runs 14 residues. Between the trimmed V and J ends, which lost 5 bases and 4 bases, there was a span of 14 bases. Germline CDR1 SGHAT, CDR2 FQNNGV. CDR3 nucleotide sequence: TGTGCCAGCAGCCTTGGGCGGAGTGGAGAGACCCAGTACTTC. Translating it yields CASSLGRSGETQYF. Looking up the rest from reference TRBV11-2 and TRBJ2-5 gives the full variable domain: EAGVAQSPRYKIIEKRQSVAFWCNPISGHATLYWYQQILGQGPKLLIQFQNNGVVDDSQLPKDRFSAERLKGVDSTLKIQPAKLEDSAVYLCASSLGRSGETQYFGPGTRLLVL.